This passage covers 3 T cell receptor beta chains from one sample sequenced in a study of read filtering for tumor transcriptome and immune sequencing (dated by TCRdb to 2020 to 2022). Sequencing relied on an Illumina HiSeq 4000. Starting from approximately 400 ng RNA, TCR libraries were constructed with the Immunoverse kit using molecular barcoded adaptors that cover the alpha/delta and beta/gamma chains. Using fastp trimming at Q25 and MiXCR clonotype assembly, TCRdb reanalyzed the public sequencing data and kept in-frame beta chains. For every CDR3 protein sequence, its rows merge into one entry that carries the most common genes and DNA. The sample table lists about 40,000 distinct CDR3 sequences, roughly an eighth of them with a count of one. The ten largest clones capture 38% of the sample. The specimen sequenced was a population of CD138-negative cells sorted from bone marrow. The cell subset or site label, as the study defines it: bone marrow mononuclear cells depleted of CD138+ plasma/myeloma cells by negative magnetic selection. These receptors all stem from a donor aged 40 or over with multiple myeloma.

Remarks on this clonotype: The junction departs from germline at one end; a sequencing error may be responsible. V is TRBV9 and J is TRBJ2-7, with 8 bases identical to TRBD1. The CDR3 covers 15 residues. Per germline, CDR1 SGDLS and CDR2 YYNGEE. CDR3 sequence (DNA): TGCGCCAGCAGCATAGGACAGGGCAGCTCCTACGAGCAGTACTTC. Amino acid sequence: CASSIGQGSSYEQYF.

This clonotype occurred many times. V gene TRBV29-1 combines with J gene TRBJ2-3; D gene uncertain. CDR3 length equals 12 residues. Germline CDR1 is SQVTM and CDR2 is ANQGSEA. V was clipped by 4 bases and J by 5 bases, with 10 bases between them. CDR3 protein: CSVVPIKDTQYF. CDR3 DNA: TGCAGCGTTGTGCCTATAAAAGATACGCAGTATTTT.

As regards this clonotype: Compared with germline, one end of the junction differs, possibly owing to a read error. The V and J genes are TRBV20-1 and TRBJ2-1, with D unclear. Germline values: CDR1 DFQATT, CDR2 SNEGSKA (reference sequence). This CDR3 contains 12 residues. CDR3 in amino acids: CTARLADNEQFF. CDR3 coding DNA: TGCACTGCTAGGCTCGCGGACAATGAGCAGTTCTTC.